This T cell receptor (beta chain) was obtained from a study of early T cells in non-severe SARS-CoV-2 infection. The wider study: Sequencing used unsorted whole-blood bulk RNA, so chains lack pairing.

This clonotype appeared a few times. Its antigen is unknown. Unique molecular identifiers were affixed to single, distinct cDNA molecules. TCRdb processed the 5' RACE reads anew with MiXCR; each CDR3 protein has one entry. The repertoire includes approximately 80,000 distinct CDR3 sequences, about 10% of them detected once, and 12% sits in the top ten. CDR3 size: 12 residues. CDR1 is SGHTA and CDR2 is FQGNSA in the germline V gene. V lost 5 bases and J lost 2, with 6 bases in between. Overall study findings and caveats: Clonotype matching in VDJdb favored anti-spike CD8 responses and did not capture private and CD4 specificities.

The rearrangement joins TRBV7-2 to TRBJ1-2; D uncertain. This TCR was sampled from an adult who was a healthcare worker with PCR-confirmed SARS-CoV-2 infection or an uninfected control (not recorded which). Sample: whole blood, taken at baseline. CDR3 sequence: CASSARNYGYTF. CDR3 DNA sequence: TGTGCCAGCAGCGCTAGGAACTATGGCTACACCTTC.